Sequencing of this TCR beta chain was carried out in a study of CXCR3-negative and CXCR3-positive naive CD8 T cells. Study outcomes and limitations: TRB CDR3s were more hydrophobic in CXCR3-positive than in CXCR3-negative naive cells. Similar TRBV-TRBJ usage was seen in naive cells (both CXCR3-negative and CXCR3-positive), but memory cells differed. Much lower diversity was found in memory CD8+ cells, while both naive subsets had comparably high diversity.

A word on this clonotype: Antigen unknown.

Carrying UMI labels, the TRB cDNA libraries were prepared through 5' RACE. TCRdb reprocessed the 5' RACE reads, with one entry per CDR3 protein and no DNA. Reported are about 130,000 distinct CDR3 sequences; the ten largest clones contain roughly 0.62%. The CDR3 is 15 residues long. From germline, CDR1 is SGHDT and CDR2 YYEEEE. The specimen was naive CXCR3+ CD8+ T cells from blood. Indicated subset: CD45RO-CCR7+CD27+CD95- naive CD8+ T cells expressing CXCR3 (TNR3+). V usage is TRBV5-6 and J usage is TRBJ2-1; TCRdb outputs TRBD2, but without DNA this stays unchecked. This clonotype was sampled from a human donor in good health. Some clones in this sample may be carry-over from other donors' samples. CDR3 amino acids: CASSLYGGASNEQFF.